The following is a T cell receptor (beta chain) sequence with its context. The data were produced by immunoSEQ multiplex PCR, yet TCRdb's version contains in-frame clones alone and is incomplete. The table includes 150,000 or so clones, 92% detected once. This sample is part of a study of T cell responses to AZD1222 COVID-19 vaccine. The CDR3 loop spans 14 amino acids. V lost 1 base to trimming and J lost 8 bases, with 11 bases between them. CDR1 and CDR2 (germline): MNHEY, SMNVEV (reference sequence). The sample was peripheral blood, taken 28 days after the second AZD1222 dose. This chain joins TRBV27 and TRBJ1-4; unclear D gene. This clonotype was obtained from an adult who received the AZD1222 COVID-19 vaccine. The CDR3 loop is CASSLLGINEKLFF. In DNA form, the CDR3 reads TGTGCCAGCAGTTTATTGGGGATTAACGAAAAACTGTTTTTT.